These 22 T cell receptor beta chains came from one sample sequenced in a study of control samples from healthy donors and cancer patients. TCRdb's copy holds only in-frame clones and misses some; the assay was immunoSEQ multiplex PCR. In the table there are about 160,000 clones, 85% to 95% of which are singletons. The source material was blood. Source of these receptors: a woman aged 40 to 49 in good health.

V usage is TRBV5-4 and J usage is TRBJ1-4; D remains unclear. Per germline, CDR1 SGHNT and CDR2 YYREEE (reference sequence). This CDR3 is 12 amino acids long. Trimming removed 4 bases at V and 5 bases at J, with 6 bases between. The chain's CDR3 is CASSQQNEKLFF. CDR3 bases: TGTGCCAGCAGCCAGCAGAATGAAAAACTGTTTTTT.

The V call is TRBV18, the J call TRBJ1-2, with D uncertain. This CDR3 contains 13 residues. Trimming shortened V by 2 bases and J by 10 bases, and 14 bases separated the two germline ends. Germline CDR1 reads KGHSH; CDR2 reads LQKENI. The CDR3 bases are TGTGCCAGCTCACCAGTTGTAGTAGGGTTCTACACCTTC. It specifies CASSPVVVGFYTF.

This chain links TRBV4-1 with TRBJ2-2; 14 positions match TRBD2. Germline V gene data show CDR1 as MGHRA and CDR2 as YSYEKL. This CDR3 spans 19 amino acids. V lost 2 bases to trimming and J lost 2 bases; unmatched junction nucleotides: 7. The CDR3 coding sequence is TGCGCCAGCAGCCAATGGGGGACTAGCGGGAGAGGCAACACCGGGGAGCTGTTTTTT. Its translation is CASSQWGTSGRGNTGELFF.

The chain combines TRBV7-2 with TRBJ1-1; a weak D match, TRBD1 (5 bases). The CDR3 has 14 residues. The germline gives CDR1 SGHTA, CDR2 FQGNSA. V lost 5 bases and J lost 4, with 14 bases in between. CDR3 protein: CASSPQGVGTEAFF. DNA of the CDR3: TGTGCCAGCAGCCCTCAGGGAGTTGGCACTGAAGCTTTCTTT.

This clone was found once. V is TRBV7-2 and J is TRBJ1-1; D may be TRBD1 (6 bases). Trimming took 3 bases from V and 6 from J, leaving 17 bases between them. The germline gives CDR1 SGHTA, CDR2 FQGNSA. CDR3 length: 15 residues. In DNA, the CDR3 is TGTGCCAGCAGCTTTCGACAGGCCCCACAATCTGAAGCTTTCTTT. Translation gives CASSFRQAPQSEAFF.

V usage is TRBV4-1 and J usage is TRBJ1-5; a weak D match, TRBD1 (6 bases). Per germline, CDR1 MGHRA and CDR2 YSYEKL. V was pared by 3 bases and J by 0 bases, with 15 bases between. The CDR3 loop spans 17 amino acids. The CDR3 region is CASSHPRGGLSNQPQHF. CDR3 DNA: TGCGCCAGCAGCCACCCCCGGGGGGGCCTTAGCAATCAGCCCCAGCATTTT.

The rearrangement uses TRBV7-8 and TRBJ1-5, with D perhaps matching TRBD1 (5 bases). The CDR3 extends over 16 amino acids. V lost 5 bases, J lost 2 bases, and 16 bases lay in between. Germline CDR1 reads SGHVS; CDR2 reads FQNEAQ. CDR3 region: CASSARGGGGNQPQHF. The CDR3 nucleotides read TGTGCCAGCAGCGCTAGGGGTGGTGGTGGCAATCAGCCCCAGCATTTT.

The V call is TRBV5-6, the J call TRBJ1-1; TRBD1 agrees at 9 bases. The CDR3 has 16 amino acids. Germline V gene data show CDR1 as SGHDT and CDR2 as YYEEEE. V dropped 4 bases and J dropped 4; count of bases not matched to a gene: 11. The CDR3 nucleotides read TGTGCCAGCAGCCGGACAGGGGTCGAAAGGAGCACTGAAGCTTTCTTT. This translates into CASSRTGVERSTEAFF.

This clone was counted once. The V gene is TRBV7-9, the J gene TRBJ2-3, with TRBD1 identical over 11 bases. V gave up 5 bases and J gave up 3 bases; unmatched junction bases: 10. The germline CDR1 and CDR2 sequences are SEHNR and FQNEAQ (reference sequence). The CDR3 has 17 residues. Here the CDR3 reads CASSGRTGGLVTDTQYF. CDR3 nucleotides: TGTGCCAGCAGCGGACGGACAGGGGGCCTAGTAACAGATACGCAGTATTTT.

The CDR3 sequence: CASSGWGTSGISYEQYF. CDR3 coding DNA: TGTGCCAGCAGCGGTTGGGGGACTAGCGGGATCTCCTACGAGCAGTACTTC. V gene TRBV9 combines with J gene TRBJ2-7; 13 bases match TRBD2. The CDR3 is made up of 17 amino acids. V lost 3 bases and J lost 0; bases outside the gene matches: 6. Germline V gives CDR1 SGDLS, CDR2 YYNGEE.

The chain has TRBV19 and TRBJ1-5, with a weak D call TRBD1 (6 bases). V was pared by 6 bases and J by 6 bases, with 15 bases between. This CDR3 is built from 14 residues. The germline gives CDR1 LNHDA, CDR2 SQIVND (reference sequence). CDR3 bases: TGTGCCAGTAGCGTTGGGGGGCGCGGTCAGCCCCAGCATTTT. This codes for CASSVGGRGQPQHF.

As concerns this clone: Other DNA variants within this sample encode the same CDR3. The chain combines TRBV5-6 with TRBJ2-1; D may correspond to TRBD1 or TRBD2 (5 bases each). V lost 1 base, J lost 7 bases, and 9 bases lay in between. CDR1 is SGHDT and CDR2 is YYEEEE in the germline V gene. The CDR3 loop spans 13 amino acids. CDR3 residues: CASSLYGGNEQFF. Written as DNA, the CDR3 is TGTGCCAGCAGCTTGTATGGGGGTAATGAGCAGTTCTTC.

This clone was found many times. The rearrangement links TRBV6-2 or TRBV6-3 to TRBJ1-5, with 9 bases matching TRBD1. Germline V gives CDR1 MNHEY, CDR2 SVGEGT. V shed 4 bases, J shed 6 bases, and the junction held 7 bases outside the gene matches. This CDR3 is 15 amino acids long. The CDR3, as DNA: TGTGCCAGCAGTTTGGGACAGGGTTTTCGTCAGCCCCAGCATTTT. Protein sequence: CASSLGQGFRQPQHF.

The gene calls are TRBV6-2 or TRBV6-3 and TRBJ1-5; D is unclear. CDR3 size: 14 residues. V lost 1 base, J lost 4 bases, and 8 bases lay in between. Looked up from germline, CDR1 is MNHEY and CDR2 is SVGEGT. This chain's CDR3 is CASSYLSGNQPQHF. DNA for the CDR3: TGTGCCAGCAGTTACTTATCCGGGAATCAGCCCCAGCATTTT.

The chain uses TRBV5-1 and TRBJ2-7; D tentatively reads TRBD1 or TRBD2 (6 bases each). CDR1 and CDR2 from the germline V gene are SGHRS and YFSETQ. Trimming shortened V by 1 base and J by 5 bases, and 13 bases separated the two germline ends. This CDR3 has 14 amino acids. The CDR3 loop is CASSLPGGADEQYF. CDR3 DNA: TGCGCCAGCAGCTTGCCCGGGGGCGCGGACGAGCAGTACTTC. Looking up the rest from reference TRBV5-1 and TRBJ2-7 gives the full variable domain: KAGVTQTPRYLIKTRGQQVTLSCSPISGHRSVSWYQQTPGQGLQFLFEYFSETQRNKGNFPGRFSGRQFSNSRSEMNVSTLELGDSALYLCASSLPGGADEQYFGPGTRLTVT.

This chain links TRBV7-2 with TRBJ2-5, with D tentatively TRBD1 or TRBD2 (7 bases each). The CDR3 extends over 18 amino acids. The V end was cut by 2 bases, the J end by 4 bases, with 23 bases between. Germline assignment: CDR1 SGHTA and CDR2 FQGNSA. Here the CDR3 DNA reads TGTGCCAGCAGCTTACAGGGAGGGGGCGCGGGGTGGCCAGAGACCCAGTACTTC. Residues: CASSLQGGGAGWPETQYF. Looking up the rest from reference TRBV7-2 and TRBJ2-5 gives the full variable domain: GAGVSQSPSNKVTEKGKDVELRCDPISGHTALYWYRQSLGQGLEFLIYFQGNSAPDKSGLPSDRFSAERTGGSVSTLTIQRTQQEDSAVYLCASSLQGGGAGWPETQYFGPGTRLLVL.

The V gene is TRBV5-6, the J gene TRBJ2-2; D perhaps matches TRBD1 (5 bases). This CDR3 is 14 amino acids long. V was pared by 0 bases and J by 4 bases, with 7 bases between. Germline lookup yields CDR1 SGHDT and CDR2 YYEEEE. This chain's CDR3 is CASSLERGTGELFF. In DNA form, the CDR3 reads TGTGCCAGCAGCTTGGAAAGGGGCACCGGGGAGCTGTTTTTT.

V gene TRBV5-1 combines with J gene TRBJ2-5; D unresolved. The germline V gene encodes CDR1 SGHRS and CDR2 YFSETQ. This CDR3 has 13 residues. The V gene lost 5 bases and the J gene lost 5 bases, with 13 bases spanning the gap. The CDR3 coding sequence is TGCGCCAGCAGTTCGGACCGGTGGGAGACCCAGTACTTC. This gives the protein CASSSDRWETQYF. Full variable domain (missing parts from reference TRBV5-1 and TRBJ2-5): KAGVTQTPRYLIKTRGQQVTLSCSPISGHRSVSWYQQTPGQGLQFLFEYFSETQRNKGNFPGRFSGRQFSNSRSEMNVSTLELGDSALYLCASSSDRWETQYFGPGTRLLVL.

The chain couples TRBV5-1 to TRBJ1-3; D might be TRBD1 (6 bases). The V gene's germline CDR1 is SGHRS and CDR2 YFSETQ. This CDR3 spans 13 amino acids. Deletions cut 2 bases from V and 4 bases from J, with 7 bases between. The chain's CDR3 is CASSLGGGNTIYF. CDR3 bases: TGCGCCAGCAGCTTAGGGGGAGGAAACACCATATATTTT.

This chain's CDR3 is CASSSTANTEAFF. Here the CDR3 DNA reads TGTGCCAGCAGCTCGACAGCGAACACTGAAGCTTTCTTT. This chain links TRBV13 with TRBJ1-1; D may be TRBD1 (5 bases). The CDR3 spans 13 residues. V shed 4 bases and J shed 1 base, with 7 bases lying between them. Germline CDR1 PRHDT, CDR2 FYEKMQ (reference sequence). The whole variable domain, remainder taken from reference TRBV13 and TRBJ1-1, is AAGVIQSPRHLIKEKRETATLKCYPIPRHDTVYWYQQGPGQDPQFLISFYEKMQSDKGSIPDRFSAQQFSDYHSELNMSSLELGDSALYFCASSSTANTEAFFGQGTRLTVV.

The V and J genes are TRBV4-3 and TRBJ2-1; 13 nucleotides agree with TRBD2. This CDR3 spans 15 amino acids. V shed 3 bases, J shed 7 bases, and the junction held 3 bases outside the gene matches. CDR1 and CDR2 (germline): LGHNA, YSLEER. This CDR3 reads CASSHRLAGGNEQFF. The CDR3, as DNA: TGCGCCAGCAGCCACCGACTAGCGGGGGGTAATGAGCAGTTCTTC.

In this sample, this clone turned up once. J is TRBJ1-4 and V is TRBV29-1; 7 bases map to TRBD1. Germline trimming cut 6 bases from V and 0 bases from J; bases unmatched to any gene: 7. The CDR3 is 15 residues long. Germline CDR1 and CDR2: SQVTM and ANQGSEA. The CDR3 DNA reads TGCAGCGTCCGACAGGGCCGGGCAACTAATGAAAAACTGTTTTTT. Its translation: CSVRQGRATNEKLFF.